Shown below are 28 T cell receptor beta chains from a single sample sequenced in a study of cytomegalovirus exposure and HLA in healthy donors. The PCR contained 60 Vbeta and 13 Jbeta primers. TCRdb's table, derived via immunoSEQ multiplex PCR, lists solely in-frame clones and lacks some. Counted here are some 120,000 clones, around three quarters occurring once; the ten biggest clones make up under 3%. Sequencing was carried out using PBMCs. These receptors originate from a man aged 25-45 years in good health and CMV-seronegative.

V gene TRBV21-1 combines with J gene TRBJ1-2; the table's D call, TRBD1, was not checked against the DNA. TRBV21-1 is a pseudogene. This CDR3 region has 14 residues. The CDR3 sequence is CASSKGEGAHGYPF. CDR3 nucleotide sequence: TGTGCCAGCAGCAAAGGTGAGGGGGCCCATGGCTACCCCTTC.

This clone was seen a single time. This chain uses TRBV27 with TRBJ2-6; perhaps TRBD2 as D (6 bases). Trimming removed 4 bases at V and 2 bases at J, with 12 bases between. CDR1 and CDR2 (germline): MNHEY, SMNVEV (reference sequence). The CDR3 loop spans 16 amino acids. The CDR3 here is CASSYDGRTGANVLTF. CDR3 coding DNA: TGTGCCAGCAGTTATGACGGGAGAACTGGGGCCAACGTCCTGACTTTC.

V gene TRBV4-3 combines with J gene TRBJ2-5, with 9 positions matching TRBD2. The V segment lost 3 bases and the J segment 3 bases; nucleotides outside the gene matches: 5. The V gene's germline CDR1 is LGHNA and CDR2 YSLEER. The CDR3 runs 15 residues. CDR3 loop: CASSHSLAGKETQYF. DNA for the CDR3: TGCGCCAGCAGCCACAGTCTAGCGGGAAAAGAGACCCAGTACTTC.

This clone was seen once. The chain combines TRBV19 with TRBJ1-2, with D unclear. CDR3 length: 14 amino acids. Per the germline V gene, CDR1 is LNHDA and CDR2 is SQIVND (reference sequence). Trimming shortened V by 1 base and J by 6 bases, and 12 bases separated the two germline ends. The CDR3 region is CASSIGPVTHGYTF. The CDR3 DNA is TGTGCCAGTAGTATAGGTCCAGTTACCCATGGCTACACCTTC.

The V and J genes are TRBV5-5 and TRBJ2-7; D call uncertain. Germline lookup yields CDR1 SGHKS and CDR2 YYEKEE (reference sequence). The V and J ends lost 4 bases and 3 bases respectively, with 5 bases between them. CDR3 size: 11 residues. The CDR3 protein is CASSLYYEQYF. CDR3 sequence (DNA): TGTGCCAGCAGCCTGTACTACGAGCAGTACTTC.

V is TRBV10-3 and J is TRBJ1-1; D unclear. The V and J ends lost 4 bases and 0 bases respectively, with 18 bases between them. CDR3 length equals 17 residues. CDR1 is ENHRY, CDR2 SYGVKD, per germline. The CDR3 nucleotides read TGTGCCATCAGTGGCAAGGGAGCAAACCTCCTGAACACTGAAGCTTTCTTT. This encodes CAISGKGANLLNTEAFF.

The chain joins TRBV27 to TRBJ1-1; D gene uncertain. V lost 5 bases to trimming and J lost 1 base, with 8 bases between them. Per germline, CDR1 MNHEY and CDR2 SMNVEV (reference sequence). The CDR3 is 13 residues long. CDR3 DNA: TGTGCCAGCAGTCCCCACAAGAACACTGAAGCTTTCTTT. Amino acids: CASSPHKNTEAFF.

This chain links TRBV27 with TRBJ2-7, with TRBD2 identical over 8 bases. The ends lost 3 bases at V and 5 bases at J; junction bases unmatched: 3. Germline CDR1 and CDR2: MNHEY and SMNVEV (reference sequence). This CDR3 has 13 residues. CDR3 sequence reads: CASSLRGAHEQYF. In DNA, the CDR3 is TGTGCCAGCAGTTTGCGGGGGGCCCACGAGCAGTACTTC.

This clone has just one count. This sequence joins TRBV11-2 and TRBJ1-1; no definite D call. V lost 5 bases and J 3 bases, leaving 7 bases between the germline ends. Germline V gives CDR1 SGHAT, CDR2 FQNNGV. The length of the CDR3 is 12 residues. The CDR3 region has the DNA TGTGCCAGCAGCCCCCAATACACTGAAGCTTTCTTT. Residues: CASSPQYTEAFF.

V and J are TRBV27 and TRBJ2-7; D is possibly TRBD2 (6 bases). V was pared by 5 bases and J by 4 bases, with 12 bases between. The germline V gene has CDR1 MNHEY and CDR2 SMNVEV (reference sequence). CDR3 length: 13 residues. The CDR3 nucleotides are TGTGCCAGCAGTCACAGCCGGGGGTACGAGCAGTACTTC. Translation gives CASSHSRGYEQYF.

The chain uses TRBV9 and TRBJ2-7, with 10 bases matching TRBD1. V trimming: 0 bases; J trimming: 4 bases; junction bases outside the gene matches: 4. The CDR3 extends over 15 amino acids. Germline V gene sequence: CDR1 SGDLS, CDR2 YYNGEE. The CDR3 DNA sequence: TGTGCCAGCAGCGTAGGACAGGGGGCTTCTTACGAGCAGTACTTC. Residues: CASSVGQGASYEQYF.

This clone was observed a few times. V is TRBV19 and J is TRBJ1-3, with D uncertain. V lost 6 bases and J 0 bases, leaving 12 bases between the germline ends. Germline CDR1 reads LNHDA; CDR2 reads SQIVND (reference sequence). The CDR3 totals 15 residues. DNA for the CDR3: TGTGCCAGTAGACTACTTCGCTACTCTGGAAACACCATATATTTT. This gives the protein CASRLLRYSGNTIYF. Supplemented by reference TRBV19 and TRBJ1-3, the full variable domain reads DGGITQSPKYLFRKEGQNVTLSCEQNLNHDAMYWYRQDPGQGLRLIYYSQIVNDFQKGDIAEGYSVSREKKESFPLTVTSAQKNPTAFYLCASRLLRYSGNTIYFGEGSWLTVV.

This chain uses TRBV18 with TRBJ2-7, with 7 positions matching TRBD2. V dropped 3 bases and J dropped 5; count of bases not matched to a gene: 4. This CDR3 has 13 amino acids. From germline, CDR1 is KGHSH and CDR2 LQKENI. This chain's CDR3 is CASSPTSVHEQYF. CDR3 nucleotides: TGTGCCAGCTCACCTACTAGCGTCCACGAGCAGTACTTC.

The chain joins TRBV7-9 to TRBJ2-1, with a weak D call TRBD2 (5 bases). The CDR3 loop spans 13 amino acids. CDR1 and CDR2 (germline): SEHNR, FQNEAQ (reference sequence). Trimming took 2 bases from V and 8 from J, leaving 10 bases between them. The CDR3 is CASSLIRRDEQFF. CDR3 nucleotide sequence: TGTGCCAGCAGCTTAATCCGGCGGGATGAGCAGTTCTTC.

The chain recombines TRBV7-2 with TRBJ2-3; TRBD1 matches at 8 bases. The CDR3 extends over 15 amino acids. Unmatched junction bases numbered 4, after V lost 1 base and J lost 4 bases. CDR1 SGHTA and CDR2 FQGNSA come from the germline V gene. The CDR3 region is CASSLVGTGSDTQYF. In DNA, the CDR3 is TGTGCCAGCAGCTTAGTCGGGACAGGTTCAGATACGCAGTATTTT.

This clone was recorded only once. The rearrangement links TRBV11-3 to TRBJ2-7; TRBD2 is a possible D gene (5 bases). The CDR3 is made up of 13 amino acids. Germline loops: CDR1 SGHNT, CDR2 YENEEA. V lost 4 bases and J lost 0, with 7 bases in between. CDR3 in amino acids: CASSSRGSYEQYF. CDR3 nucleotide sequence: TGTGCCAGCAGCTCCCGGGGCTCCTACGAGCAGTACTTC.

The chain links TRBV5-1 to TRBJ2-3, with D possibly matching TRBD2 (5 bases). Trimming took off 0 bases at V and 6 bases at J, with 14 bases between the two ends. Germline assignment: CDR1 SGHRS and CDR2 YFSETQ. The CDR3 totals 15 residues. CDR3 region: CASSLEYRDLDTQYF. CDR3 sequence (DNA): TGCGCCAGCAGCTTGGAGTACCGGGATTTGGATACGCAGTATTTT.

The CDR3 loop reads CASSFGGPGEQYF. The DNA for the CDR3 is TGTGCCAGCAGTTTCGGGGGGCCGGGCGAGCAGTACTTC. The chain has TRBV27 and TRBJ2-7; maybe TRBD2 (7 bases). The CDR3 has 13 residues. Trimming removed 3 bases from V and 6 bases from J, with 12 bases in between. CDR1 is MNHEY and CDR2 is SMNVEV in the germline V gene (reference sequence).

The V and J genes are TRBV9 and TRBJ2-2; 8 bases agree with TRBD1. The CDR3 loop spans 16 amino acids. V was pared by 2 bases and J by 2 bases, with 5 bases of the junction left unmatched. Germline V CDR1 and CDR2: SGDLS, YYNGEE. In DNA, the CDR3 is TGTGCCAGCAGCGTCACCGGGACAGGAAACACCGGGGAGCTGTTTTTT. As protein: CASSVTGTGNTGELFF. Full variable domain (missing parts from reference TRBV9 and TRBJ2-2): DSGVTQTPKHLITATGQRVTLRCSPRSGDLSVYWYQQSLDQGLQFLIQYYNGEERAKGNILERFSAQQFPDLHSELNLSSLELGDSALYFCASSVTGTGNTGELFFGEGSRLTVL.

The rearrangement links TRBV19 to TRBJ1-2; no reliable D call. V was trimmed by 3 bases and J by 6 bases, leaving 17 bases between them. CDR3 length equals 15 residues. From germline, CDR1 is LNHDA and CDR2 SQIVND (reference sequence). The CDR3: CASSMALGRTDGYTF. The CDR3 coding sequence is TGTGCCAGTAGTATGGCCCTAGGGCGGACTGATGGCTACACCTTC.

The chain employs TRBV19 and TRBJ1-5, with 8 positions matching TRBD1. CDR3 length: 14 residues. Germline V lookup: CDR1 LNHDA, CDR2 SQIVND (reference sequence). Trimming at V came to 2 bases and at J to 7 bases, leaving 4 bases not matched to a gene. The CDR3 DNA sequence: TGTGCCAGTAGTATACAGGGGGCACGCCAGCCCCAGCATTTT. Encoded protein: CASSIQGARQPQHF.

The chain carries TRBV10-1 and TRBJ1-1; TRBD1 is a possible D gene (6 bases). Trimming pared 0 bases from V and 7 bases from J, leaving 18 bases between. The CDR3 covers 16 residues. CDR1 is WNHNN and CDR2 is SYGVQD in the germline V gene (reference sequence). CDR3 coding DNA: TGCGCCAGCAGTGAGTCGGGTCTGCGGGGGCGACGTGAAGCTTTCTTT. Translated, it gives CASSESGLRGRREAFF.

The rearrangement uses TRBV29-1 and TRBJ2-5, with D perhaps matching TRBD1 (5 bases). Germline CDR1 and CDR2: SQVTM and ANQGSEA. This CDR3 region has 11 residues. The germline V and J ends were trimmed by 4 bases and 2 bases, with 5 bases remaining between them. The CDR3 DNA reads TGCAGCGTTGGGACACAAGAGACCCAGTACTTC. This codes for CSVGTQETQYF. Supplemented by reference TRBV29-1 and TRBJ2-5, the full variable domain reads SAVISQKPSRDICQRGTSLTIQCQVDSQVTMMFWYRQQPGQSLTLIATANQGSEATYESGFVIDKFPISRPNLTFSTLTVSNMSPEDSSIYLCSVGTQETQYFGPGTRLLVL.

The V call is TRBV18, the J call TRBJ1-3, with D tentatively TRBD1 (5 bases). The CDR3 consists of 16 residues. V was cut by 2 bases and J by 4 bases, with 15 bases left in between. Germline-derived CDR1 and CDR2 are KGHSH and LQKENI. CDR3 residues: CASSPGGISAGNTIYF. The CDR3 nucleotides are TGTGCCAGCTCACCAGGGGGGATTTCGGCGGGAAACACCATATATTTT. Together with reference TRBV18 and TRBJ1-3, the CDR3 gives the full variable domain: NAGVMQNPRHLVRRRGQEARLRCSPMKGHSHVYWYRQLPEEGLKFMVYLQKENIIDESGMPKERFSAEFPKEGPSILRIQQVVRGDSAAYFCASSPGGISAGNTIYFGEGSWLTVV.

The gene calls are TRBV27 and TRBJ1-1; 7 nucleotides match TRBD1. Germline V gene lookup returns CDR1 MNHEY and CDR2 SMNVEV (reference sequence). Losses at the gene ends were 4 bases for V and 4 bases for J; bases not matched to a gene: 12. The length of the CDR3 is 16 residues. DNA for the CDR3: TGTGCCAGCAGTTCGAGGACAGGCCCCTGGGGCACTGAAGCTTTCTTT. Amino acids: CASSSRTGPWGTEAFF.

The chain joins TRBV5-5 to TRBJ2-7; 12 bases are a match to TRBD2. The CDR3 runs 16 residues. Unmatched junction bases numbered 8, after V lost 4 bases and J lost 3 bases. Germline V gene sequence: CDR1 SGHKS, CDR2 YYEKEE (reference sequence). The CDR3 protein is CASSQGRLAGDYEQYF. The CDR3 DNA reads TGTGCCAGCAGCCAGGGACGACTAGCGGGAGACTACGAGCAGTACTTC. Full variable domain (outside the CDR3, taken from reference TRBV5-5 and TRBJ2-7): DAGVTQSPTHLIKTRGQQVTLRCSPISGHKSVSWYQQVLGQGPQFIFQYYEKEERGRGNFPDRFSARQFPNYSSELNVNALLLGDSALYLCASSQGRLAGDYEQYFGPGTRLTVT.

The J gene is TRBJ1-5, the V gene TRBV2; D might be TRBD1 (5 bases). CDR1 SNHLY and CDR2 FYNNEI come from the germline V gene. The CDR3 has 13 residues. V was shortened by 11 bases and J by 0 bases, with 11 bases between the two germline ends. The CDR3 spells CAGGGNSNQPQHF. CDR3 DNA sequence: TGTGCCGGCGGGGGGAATAGCAATCAGCCCCAGCATTTT.

The chain carries TRBV11-2 and TRBJ2-7; a weak D match, TRBD1 (5 bases). The CDR3 has 13 amino acids. V was shortened by 2 bases and J by 6 bases, with 11 bases between the two germline ends. CDR1 is SGHAT and CDR2 is FQNNGV in the germline V gene. CDR3 nucleotides: TGTGCCAGCAGCTTAAACAGGTTCGGCGAGCAGTACTTC. This sequence encodes CASSLNRFGEQYF.